This entry describes one T cell receptor (beta chain). As yet, its antigen is unknown. This sample was taken from a study of T cell clones after liver transplantation. Looking at the study overall: Apart from a few HCV-positive recipients, transplants were for non-autoimmune, non-viral reasons. Without induction therapy, subjects received standard immunosuppression until 12-24 months post-transplant. Notes on the study in general: Post-transplant, graft-donor-reactive CD4 TCRbeta sequences in blood dropped significantly in most of the 8 subjects.

TCRdb's copy holds only in-frame clones and misses some; the assay was immunoSEQ multiplex PCR. Among approximately 51,000 clones listed, roughly 74% were seen once. This CDR3 contains 14 residues. The germline V gene has CDR1 MNHEY and CDR2 SMNVEV (reference sequence). V shed 3 bases and J 4 bases; nucleotides not matched to a gene: 5. The chain has TRBV27 and TRBJ2-5; 7 nucleotides line up with TRBD2. The receptor comes from a human patient who received a liver transplant. Some T cells may have come from the graft donor. The sequences come from CD4+ T cells from blood, collected 54 months after liver transplant. The CDR3 DNA is TGTGCCAGCAGTTTCCTAGCGGAAGGAGAGACCCAGTACTTC. Amino acids: CASSFLAEGETQYF.